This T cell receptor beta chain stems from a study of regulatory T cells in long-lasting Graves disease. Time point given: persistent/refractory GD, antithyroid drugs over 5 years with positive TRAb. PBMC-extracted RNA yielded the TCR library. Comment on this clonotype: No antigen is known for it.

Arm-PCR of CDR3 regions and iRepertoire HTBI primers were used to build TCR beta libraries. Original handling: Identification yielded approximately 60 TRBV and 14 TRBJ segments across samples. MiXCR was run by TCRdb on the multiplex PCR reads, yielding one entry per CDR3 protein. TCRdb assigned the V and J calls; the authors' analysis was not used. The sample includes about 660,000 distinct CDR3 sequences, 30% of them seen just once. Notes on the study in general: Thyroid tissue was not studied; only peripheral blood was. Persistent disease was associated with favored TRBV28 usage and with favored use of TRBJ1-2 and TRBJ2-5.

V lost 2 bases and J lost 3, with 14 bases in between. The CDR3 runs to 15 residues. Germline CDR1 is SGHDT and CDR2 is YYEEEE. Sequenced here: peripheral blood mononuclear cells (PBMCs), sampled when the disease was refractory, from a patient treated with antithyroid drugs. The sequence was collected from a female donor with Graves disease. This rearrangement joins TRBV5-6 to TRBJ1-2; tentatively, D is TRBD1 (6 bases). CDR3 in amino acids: CASSFGQYDDYGYTF. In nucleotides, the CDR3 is TGTGCCAGCAGCTTTGGACAGTACGATGACTATGGCTACACCTTC.